The 3 T cell receptor beta chains presented below share a single source sample, sequenced in a study of T cell repertoires in cytomegalovirus infection. From the reads, TCRdb called clonotypes with MiXCR, one entry per CDR3 protein. The table includes roughly 500,000 distinct CDR3 sequences, about 11% detected once. The specimen was PBMCs. These TCRs come from a human donor in good health (CMV status not recorded). Some clones in this sample may be carry-over from other donors' samples.

This clonotype was recorded a few times. This chain's CDR3 is CASSFLLAGQPSGANVLTF. The DNA of the CDR3 is TGCGCCAGCAGCTTCCTACTAGCGGGACAGCCCTCTGGGGCCAACGTCCTGACTTTC. The rearrangement links TRBV5-1 to TRBJ2-6, with TRBD2 matching over 10 bases. The ends lost 2 bases at V and 0 bases at J; junction bases unmatched: 8. The CDR3 is made up of 19 amino acids. Looked up from germline, CDR1 is SGHRS and CDR2 is YFSETQ.

Ten or more counts support this clonotype. The chain is built from TRBV2 and TRBJ2-1; 8 nucleotides agree with TRBD2. Germline CDR1 reads SNHLY; CDR2 reads FYNNEI. The CDR3 loop spans 13 amino acids. V lost 8 bases to trimming and J lost 3 bases; unmatched junction nucleotides: 3. The CDR3 bases are TGTGCCAGCCCGGGAGGGGTCTACAATGAGCAGTTCTTC. It is translated as CASPGGVYNEQFF.

Many counts were recorded for this clonotype. This sequence joins TRBV29-1 and TRBJ2-3; D not certain. Germline lookup yields CDR1 SQVTM and CDR2 ANQGSEA. Trimming pared 3 bases from V and 4 bases from J, leaving 8 bases between. This CDR3 is built from 12 residues. The CDR3 loop is CSVDFGPDTQYF. CDR3 in DNA: TGCAGCGTTGATTTCGGGCCAGATACGCAGTATTTT.